Following are 9 T cell receptor beta chains from one sample sequenced in a study of T-cell memory formation after mild COVID-19. TCRdb used MiXCR to reprocess the 5' RACE reads, holding one entry per CDR3 protein. The data hold roughly 150,000 distinct CDR3 sequences, with 10% to 15% observed a single time. The sequenced sample consisted of PBMCs or a T cell subset sorted from them (not recorded which). Receptors originate from a man in his late teens or twenties who had mild COVID-19 (a few samples of this study predate the infection). Cell type and time point are not known.

V gene TRBV18 combines with J gene TRBJ2-1; 9 positions agree with TRBD2. The CDR3 extends over 16 amino acids. Germline V gene sequence: CDR1 KGHSH, CDR2 LQKENI. V was clipped by 5 bases and J by 2 bases; unmatched bases: 7. The CDR3, as DNA: TGTGCCAGCTCATCCCTAGCGGGGTTCGCCTACAATGAGCAGTTCTTC. This encodes CASSSLAGFAYNEQFF.

The V and J genes are TRBV4-3 and TRBJ2-5; D is uncertain. With 3 bases removed from V and 5 bases from J, the gap between germline ends came to 13 bases. CDR1 is LGHNA, CDR2 YSLEER, per germline. The length of the CDR3 is 14 residues. For the CDR3, the DNA is TGCGCCAGCAGCCAGAGTAGAAGCAGCGAGACCCAGTACTTC. Its translation: CASSQSRSSETQYF.

J is TRBJ2-5 and V is TRBV19; D call uncertain. Trimming removed 3 bases at V and 4 bases at J, with 6 bases between. From germline, CDR1 is LNHDA and CDR2 SQIVND (reference sequence). The CDR3 covers 12 residues. CDR3 loop: CASSMTRETQYF. The DNA for the CDR3 is TGTGCCAGTAGTATGACTCGAGAGACCCAGTACTTC. The whole variable domain, remainder taken from reference TRBV19 and TRBJ2-5, is DGGITQSPKYLFRKEGQNVTLSCEQNLNHDAMYWYRQDPGQGLRLIYYSQIVNDFQKGDIAEGYSVSREKKESFPLTVTSAQKNPTAFYLCASSMTRETQYFGPGTRLLVL.

This clonotype was detected a few times. V usage is TRBV20-1 and J usage is TRBJ1-2, with 8 bases lining up with TRBD1. The CDR3 loop spans 14 amino acids. V shed 1 base and J 0 bases; nucleotides not matched to a gene: 1. Germline values: CDR1 DFQATT, CDR2 SNEGSKA (reference sequence). The CDR3, as DNA: TGCAGTGCTAGAGGGACAGGGTCTAACTATGGCTACACCTTC. Its translation: CSARGTGSNYGYTF.

This clonotype is a singleton in its sample. The chain links TRBV6-1 to TRBJ2-1; 10 bases are shared with TRBD2. V lost 0 bases, J lost 3 bases, and 5 bases stayed unmatched. Germline V gene data show CDR1 as MNHNS and CDR2 as SASEGT. The CDR3 loop spans 17 amino acids. CDR3 in amino acids: CASSEAPTSGNYNEQFF. CDR3 nucleotides: TGTGCCAGCAGTGAAGCCCCCACTAGCGGGAACTACAATGAGCAGTTCTTC.

This clonotype turned up a few times. The chain is built from TRBV4-3 and TRBJ1-1, with unresolved D. The germline gives CDR1 LGHNA, CDR2 YSLEER. The CDR3 runs to 15 residues. Trimming stripped 4 bases from V and 4 bases from J, with 16 bases between. CDR3 nucleotides: TGCGCCAGCAGCCGGGAGGGCGGGGTTGGCACTGAAGCTTTCTTT. Translation gives CASSREGGVGTEAFF.

This clonotype was recorded a few times. J is TRBJ2-3 and V is TRBV5-4; the match to TRBD2 covers 8 bases. This CDR3 spans 16 amino acids. The germline CDR1 and CDR2 sequences are SGHNT and YYREEE (reference sequence). J lost 6 bases, V lost 0 bases, and 9 bases had no gene match. CDR3 DNA sequence: TGTGCCAGCAGCTTGGCCCAGCGGGGGCGGGCGGATACGCAGTATTTT. Its translation is CASSLAQRGRADTQYF.

This clonotype was detected once. The chain employs TRBV4-2 and TRBJ1-4; the D is unclear. This CDR3 spans 11 amino acids. The V and J ends lost 2 bases and 14 bases respectively, with 9 bases between them. CDR1 and CDR2 (germline): LGHNA, YNFKEQ. CDR3 in DNA: TGTGCCAGCAGCCAACAGTGGCGTCTGTTTTTT. Its translation: CASSQQWRLFF.

The chain combines TRBV3-1 with TRBJ1-2; D is unclear. Germline V gives CDR1 LGHDT, CDR2 YNNKEL (reference sequence). Trimming stripped 1 base from V and 8 bases from J, with 8 bases between. The CDR3 consists of 12 residues. CDR3 residues: CASSQVGRGYTF. For the CDR3, the DNA is TGTGCCAGCAGCCAAGTAGGCAGGGGCTACACCTTC.